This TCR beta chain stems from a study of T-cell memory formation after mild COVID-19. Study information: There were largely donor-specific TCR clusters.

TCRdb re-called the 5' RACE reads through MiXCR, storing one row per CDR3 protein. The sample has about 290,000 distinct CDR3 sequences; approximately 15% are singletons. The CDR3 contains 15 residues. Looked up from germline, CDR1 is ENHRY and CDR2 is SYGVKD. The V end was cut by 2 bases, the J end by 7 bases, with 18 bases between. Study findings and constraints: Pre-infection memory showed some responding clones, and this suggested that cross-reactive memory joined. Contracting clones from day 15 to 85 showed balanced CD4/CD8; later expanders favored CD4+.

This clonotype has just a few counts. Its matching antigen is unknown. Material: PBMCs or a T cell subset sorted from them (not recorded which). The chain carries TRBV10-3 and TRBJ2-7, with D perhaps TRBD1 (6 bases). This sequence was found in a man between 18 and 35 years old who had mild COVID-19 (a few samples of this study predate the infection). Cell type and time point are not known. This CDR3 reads CAISEQTGSYDEQYF. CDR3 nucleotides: TGTGCCATCAGTGAGCAAACAGGGAGCTACGATGAGCAGTACTTC.